Sequencing of this TCR beta chain was carried out in a study of T cell repertoires in cytomegalovirus infection. Overall study: Matching HLA type and CMV infection were both indicated by public TCR beta signatures.

TCRdb used MiXCR to reprocess the reads, holding one entry per CDR3 protein. In the table there are about 25,000 distinct CDR3 sequences, around 21% of which are singletons. About this clonotype: Its matching antigen is unknown.

Germline assignment: CDR1 SEHNR and CDR2 FQNEAQ (reference sequence). The CDR3 has 12 amino acids. V was shortened by 3 bases and J by 7 bases, with 9 bases between the two germline ends. The V call is TRBV7-9, the J call TRBJ1-2; D uncertain. Sequenced material: CD8+ T cells from cultured PBMCs, taken from culture after CMV antigen stimulation. The clonotype was recovered from a human donor in good health (CMV status not recorded). Some clones in this sample may be carry-over from other donors' samples. The CDR3, as DNA: TGTGCCAGCAGCTTGAAAGGCGGTGGCTACACCTTC. Protein sequence: CASSLKGGGYTF.